One and the same sample provided the 7 T cell receptor beta chains below, sequenced in a study of blood T cell repertoires in COVID-19. The repertoire was sequenced with immunoSEQ multiplex PCR; TCRdb's copy has only in-frame clones and lacks some. This table has about 100,000 clones, approximately 86% appearing once. Source material: peripheral blood. These receptors were collected from a man aged 45 to 65 with active or convalescent COVID-19.

The CDR3 protein is CASSERSGDWQPQHF. As DNA, the CDR3 is TGTGCCAGCAGTGAGAGGTCAGGGGATTGGCAGCCCCAGCATTTT. This chain connects TRBV2 to TRBJ1-5; weak D call: TRBD1 (6 bases). Trimming left V 3 bases short and J 7 bases short, with 16 bases between. The CDR3 is made up of 15 amino acids. Germline lookup yields CDR1 SNHLY and CDR2 FYNNEI.

This sequence joins TRBV5-1 and TRBJ2-7; tentatively, D is TRBD2 (7 bases). CDR1 and CDR2 (germline): SGHRS, YFSETQ. The CDR3 loop spans 14 amino acids. Trimming cost V 4 bases and J 3 bases, with 14 bases left between them. CDR3 in amino acids: CASSLGGDIYEQYF. CDR3 in DNA: TGCGCCAGCAGCCTGGGAGGGGACATCTACGAGCAGTACTTC.

In DNA form, the CDR3 reads TGCGCCAGCATCGGCGGGGGGACCTACAATGAGCAGTTCTTC. This gives the protein CASIGGGTYNEQFF. The chain links TRBV10-2 to TRBJ2-1; 8 bases are shared with TRBD2. Germline CDR1 WSHSY, CDR2 SAAADI. V lost 7 bases to trimming and J lost 2 bases; unmatched junction nucleotides: 4. The CDR3 spans 14 residues.

This chain connects TRBV27 to TRBJ2-3, with unresolved D. Between the trimmed V and J ends, which lost 5 bases and 0 bases, there was a span of 3 bases. This CDR3 region has 12 residues. Germline V gene lookup returns CDR1 MNHEY and CDR2 SMNVEV (reference sequence). The CDR3 region has the DNA TGTGCCAGCAGTCGGAGCACAGATACGCAGTATTTT. It translates to CASSRSTDTQYF.

The rearrangement uses TRBV28 and TRBJ2-5, with D uncertain. The CDR3 is 14 residues long. The germline CDR1 and CDR2 sequences are MDHEN and SYDVKM. Trimming took off 3 bases at V and 5 bases at J, with 13 bases between the two ends. The DNA of the CDR3 is TGTGCCAGCAGTTTTATCCCCCTACGGGAGACCCAGTACTTC. Its translation: CASSFIPLRETQYF.

The J gene is TRBJ1-4, the V gene TRBV2; possibly TRBD1 for D (5 bases). V lost 4 bases and J 4 bases, leaving 13 bases between the germline ends. Germline V gene sequence: CDR1 SNHLY, CDR2 FYNNEI. This CDR3 contains 15 residues. CDR3 sequence (DNA): TGTGCCAGCAGTGCCGCCCAGGGCTTTAATGAAAAACTGTTTTTT. Amino acids: CASSAAQGFNEKLFF.

V and J are TRBV6-5 and TRBJ1-4; 7 bases map to TRBD1. In germline, CDR1 is MNHEY, CDR2 SVGAGI. V lost 5 bases, J lost 3 bases, and 3 bases stayed unmatched. This CDR3 region has 14 residues. CDR3 DNA: TGTGCCAGCAGTAAAACAGGGGCTAATGAAAAACTGTTTTTT. Residues: CASSKTGANEKLFF.